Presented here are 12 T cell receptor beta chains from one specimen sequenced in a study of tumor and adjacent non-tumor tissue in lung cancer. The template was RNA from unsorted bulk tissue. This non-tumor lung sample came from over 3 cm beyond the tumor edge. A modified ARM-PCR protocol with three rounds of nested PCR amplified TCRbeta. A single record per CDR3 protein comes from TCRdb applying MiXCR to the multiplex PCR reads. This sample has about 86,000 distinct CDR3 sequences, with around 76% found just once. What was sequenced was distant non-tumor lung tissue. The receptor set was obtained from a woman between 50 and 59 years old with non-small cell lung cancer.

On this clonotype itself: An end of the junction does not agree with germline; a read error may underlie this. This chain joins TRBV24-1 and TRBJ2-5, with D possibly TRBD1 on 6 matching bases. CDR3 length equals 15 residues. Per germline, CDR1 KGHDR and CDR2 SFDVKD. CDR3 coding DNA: TGTACCACCAGTGACTTGCCAAACAGGGACGAGATCCAGTACTTC. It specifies CTTSDLPNRDEIQYF.

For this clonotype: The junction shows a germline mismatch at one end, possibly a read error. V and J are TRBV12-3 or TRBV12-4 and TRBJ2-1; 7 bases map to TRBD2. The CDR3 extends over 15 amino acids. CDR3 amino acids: CASALSGTLRNEQFF. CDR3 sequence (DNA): TGTGCCAGCGCTCTGAGCGGGACTCTTAGGAATGAACAGTTCTTC.

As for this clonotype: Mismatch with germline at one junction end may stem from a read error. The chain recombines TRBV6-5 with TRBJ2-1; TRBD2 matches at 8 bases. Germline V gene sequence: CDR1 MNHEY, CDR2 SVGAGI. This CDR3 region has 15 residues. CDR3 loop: CVSSYQREYLNEQFF. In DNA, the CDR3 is TGTGTCAGCAGTTACCAGCGGGAGTACCTCAATGAGCAGTTCTTC.

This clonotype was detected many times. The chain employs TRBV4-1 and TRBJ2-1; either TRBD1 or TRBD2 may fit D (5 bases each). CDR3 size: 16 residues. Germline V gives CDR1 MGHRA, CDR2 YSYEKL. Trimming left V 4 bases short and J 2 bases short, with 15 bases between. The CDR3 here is CASSRGSENAYNEQFF. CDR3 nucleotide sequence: TGCGCCAGCAGCCGGGGGTCGGAGAACGCCTACAATGAGCAGTTCTTC.

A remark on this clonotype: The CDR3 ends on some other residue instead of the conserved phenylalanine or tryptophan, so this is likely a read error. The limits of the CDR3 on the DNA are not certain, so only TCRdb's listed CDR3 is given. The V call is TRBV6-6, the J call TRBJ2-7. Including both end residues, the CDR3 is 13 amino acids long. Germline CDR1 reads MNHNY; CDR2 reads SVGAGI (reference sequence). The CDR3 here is CASSSGPQYEHYS.

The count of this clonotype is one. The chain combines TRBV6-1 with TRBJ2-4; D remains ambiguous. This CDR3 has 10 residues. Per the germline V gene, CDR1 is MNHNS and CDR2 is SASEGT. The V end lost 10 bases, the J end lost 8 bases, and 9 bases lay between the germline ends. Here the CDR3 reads CANNEDIQYF. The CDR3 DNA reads TGTGCCAACAATGAAGACATTCAGTACTTC.

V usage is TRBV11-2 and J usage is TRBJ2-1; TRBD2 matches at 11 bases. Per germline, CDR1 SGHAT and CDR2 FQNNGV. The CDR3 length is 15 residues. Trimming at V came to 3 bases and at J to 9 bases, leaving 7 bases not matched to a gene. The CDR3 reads CASSFEASGRIEQFF. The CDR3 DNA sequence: TGTGCCAGCAGCTTTGAAGCTAGCGGGAGGATTGAGCAGTTCTTC.

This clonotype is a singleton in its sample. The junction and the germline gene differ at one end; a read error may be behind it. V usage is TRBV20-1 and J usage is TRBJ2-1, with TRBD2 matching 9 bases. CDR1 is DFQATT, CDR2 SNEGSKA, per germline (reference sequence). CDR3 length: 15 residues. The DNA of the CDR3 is TGCAGTGTTAGATCGATAGCGGGAGTACGCAATGAGCAGCTCTTC. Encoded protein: CSVRSIAGVRNEQLF.

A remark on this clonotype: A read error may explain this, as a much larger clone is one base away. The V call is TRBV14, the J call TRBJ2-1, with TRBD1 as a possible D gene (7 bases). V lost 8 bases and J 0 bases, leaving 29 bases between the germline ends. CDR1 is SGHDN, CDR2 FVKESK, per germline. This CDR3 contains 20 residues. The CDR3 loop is CASGPRQGRTSPSSYNEQFF. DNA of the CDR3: TGTGCCAGCGGCCCAAGACAGGGCCGAACTAGCCCGAGCTCCTACAATGAGCAGTTCTTC.

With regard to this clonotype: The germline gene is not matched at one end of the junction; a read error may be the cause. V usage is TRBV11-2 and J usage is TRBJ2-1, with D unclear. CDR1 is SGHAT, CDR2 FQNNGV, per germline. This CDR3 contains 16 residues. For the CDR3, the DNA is TGTGCCAGCAGCTTACGAGCGAAATCTACCTACAATGAGCAGATGTTC. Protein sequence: CASSLRAKSTYNEQMF.

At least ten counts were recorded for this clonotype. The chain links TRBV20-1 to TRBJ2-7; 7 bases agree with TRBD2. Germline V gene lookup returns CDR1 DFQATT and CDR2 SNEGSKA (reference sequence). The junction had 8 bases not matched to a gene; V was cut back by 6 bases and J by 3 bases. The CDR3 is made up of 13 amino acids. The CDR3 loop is CSAKWDYNYEQYF. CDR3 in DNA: TGCAGTGCCAAATGGGACTACAACTACGAGCAGTACTTC.

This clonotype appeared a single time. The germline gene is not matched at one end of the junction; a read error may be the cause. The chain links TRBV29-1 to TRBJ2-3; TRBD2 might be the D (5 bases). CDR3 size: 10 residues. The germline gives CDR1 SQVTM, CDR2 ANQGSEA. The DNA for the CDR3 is TGTAGCGTTGTGCAACCTATGCAGTATTTT. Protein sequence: CSVVQPMQYF.